The subject of this entry is one T cell receptor (beta chain). Its antigen is currently unknown. UMIs with a 6-nucleotide sample barcode were added by template switching. Two nested PCRs, of 16 and 9 cycles, processed TCRalpha and TCRbeta cDNA. Reanalyzing the 5' RACE reads, TCRdb keeps one entry per CDR3 protein, without DNA. Its table records hundreds of thousands of distinct CDR3 sequences. The sample is drawn from a study of monozygotic twins with inflammatory bowel disease. Whole-study findings and limits: Patient repertoire variability may have increased through differing immunosuppressive treatments.

The CDR3 is made up of 13 amino acids. Germline loops: CDR1 DFQATT, CDR2 SNEGSKA (reference sequence). It was from whole blood, with no T cell sorting, that total RNA was isolated. The receptor comes from a human donor with ulcerative colitis or Crohn's disease, or a healthy co-twin of an affected twin (not recorded which). The chain recombines TRBV20-1 with TRBJ2-7; TCRdb calls TRBD1, which cannot be checked without DNA. The specimen sequenced was blood. This CDR3 reads CSAQDRPSYEQYF.